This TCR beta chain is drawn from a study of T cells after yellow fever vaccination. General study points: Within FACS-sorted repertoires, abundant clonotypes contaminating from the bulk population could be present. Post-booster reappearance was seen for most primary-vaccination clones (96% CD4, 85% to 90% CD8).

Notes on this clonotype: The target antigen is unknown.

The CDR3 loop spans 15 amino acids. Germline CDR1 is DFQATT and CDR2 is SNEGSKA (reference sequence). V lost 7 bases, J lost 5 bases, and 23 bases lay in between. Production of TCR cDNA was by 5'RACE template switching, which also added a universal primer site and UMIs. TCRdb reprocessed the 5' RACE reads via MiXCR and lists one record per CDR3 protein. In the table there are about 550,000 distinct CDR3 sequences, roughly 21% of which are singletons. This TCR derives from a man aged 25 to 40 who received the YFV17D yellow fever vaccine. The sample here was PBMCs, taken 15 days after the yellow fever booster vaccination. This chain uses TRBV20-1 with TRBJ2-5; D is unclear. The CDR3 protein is CSVNPQTRAPETQYF. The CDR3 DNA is TGCAGTGTCAACCCACAGACTCGAGCTCCGGAGACCCAGTACTTC.